This T cell receptor beta chain was obtained from a study of CD8+CD57+ T cells in acquired aplastic anemia (dated by TCRdb to the late 2010s). With regard to the full study: A mean of approximately 3 ug of DNA, ranging from roughly 0.2 to 27.4 ug, was extracted from sorted CD4+ and CD8+ cells. CD8+CD57+ expansion was defined as a frequency above the mean frequency observed in healthy subjects.

Study-level results and caveats: About 29 CD8+ CDR3 sequences were found to be shared between patients and controls, but these sequences appeared to be highly expressed in patients and within the immunodominant clones of the patients. Patients and healthy controls showed no significant difference in CD8+ Simpson's diversity (P=0.060).

Genomic DNA was used as template for profiling of TCR beta VDJ combinations and CDR3 sequences. An Illumina HiSeq 2000 was used for TCR repertoire sequencing. The original pipeline was this. TRBV/TRBJ rearrangement plots, CDR3 size and DJ length profiles, and Simpson's diversity index were used to assess repertoires. The immunodominant clone was defined as the most abundant DNA sequence in deep sequencing data. CDR3 amino acid sequences were checked for sharing between subjects and were compared against published repertoires and the VDJdb database. The public reads were quality trimmed at Q25 with fastp and then assembled into clones with MiXCR by TCRdb, keeping productive beta chains. Each entry is one CDR3 protein sequence, shown with its most common DNA and genes. The V and J calls here are based on TCRdb, not the publication. The sample includes around 430,000 distinct CDR3 sequences, with about a third observed a single time. The ten largest clones take up roughly 0.89% of the sample.

Expansion of CD8+CD57+ cells had been shown by flow cytometry in the patients chosen for sequencing. Every patient had a diagnosis of severe acquired aplastic anemia based on International Study of Aplastic Anemia and Agranulocytosis and Camitta criteria. Patients had received no therapy at the time of blood sampling. The study deep-sequenced TCR repertoires of sorted CD4+ and CD8+ blood T cells from severe aplastic anemia patients and healthy subjects. Patients were enrolled in the USA under clinicaltrials.gov protocols 00001620, 01623167, 00001397, 00071045, 00081523 and 00961064. Ficoll-Paque density gradient centrifugation was used to isolate peripheral blood mononuclear cells. Before DNA extraction, CD4+ and CD8+ T cells were sorted by FACS or by magnetic beads. This clonotype has a count of ten or more. Its antigen is still unknown. Base qualities are not at hand, and no much larger clone is one base apart.

This sequence originates from a human donor with aplastic anemia. The sample taken for sequencing was sorted CD4+, CD8+, or CD8+CD57+ T cells (not recorded which) from PBMCs.

The nucleotide sequence is given as TGTGCCAGCACTCTCGGAGTTAGCACAGATACGCAGTATTTT. The encoded protein is CASTLGVSTDTQYF. The chain links TRBV2 with TRBJ2-3; the D segment cannot be called with confidence. The CDR3 goes from the cysteine to the phenylalanine over 14 residues. Only the CDR3 region is kept as DNA, spanning 42 bases read in frame from base 1. CDR1 and CDR2, looked up from the germline V gene, are SNHLY and FYNNEI. V drops 7 bases and J drops 0 bases, leaving 11 bases in between.